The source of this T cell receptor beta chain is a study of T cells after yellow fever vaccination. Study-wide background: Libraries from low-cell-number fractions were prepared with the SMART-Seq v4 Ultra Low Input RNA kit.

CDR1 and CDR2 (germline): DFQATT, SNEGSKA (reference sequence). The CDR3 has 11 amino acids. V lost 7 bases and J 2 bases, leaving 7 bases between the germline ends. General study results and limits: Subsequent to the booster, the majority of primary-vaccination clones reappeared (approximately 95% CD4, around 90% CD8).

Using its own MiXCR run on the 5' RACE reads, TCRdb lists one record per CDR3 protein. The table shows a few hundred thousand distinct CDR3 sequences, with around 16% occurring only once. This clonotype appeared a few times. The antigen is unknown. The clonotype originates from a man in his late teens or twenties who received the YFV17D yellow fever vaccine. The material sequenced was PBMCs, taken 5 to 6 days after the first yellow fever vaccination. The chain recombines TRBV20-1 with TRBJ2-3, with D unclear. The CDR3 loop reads CSEGPTDTQYF. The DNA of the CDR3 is TGCAGTGAGGGTCCCACAGATACGCAGTATTTT.